This T cell receptor (beta chain) was sequenced in a study of CD8 T cells in ankylosing spondylitis (dated by TCRdb to 2016 to 2017). Describing the broader study: The study set out to find disease-linked TCR variants by profiling T cell receptor beta repertoires in ankylosing spondylitis patients and healthy donors. The full study cohort comprised some 27 ankylosing spondylitis patients and 110 or so healthy donors. Peripheral blood was sampled, and synovial fluid was also collected from ankylosing spondylitis patients.

What the research found in general, with its limitations: Some motif variants had previously been reported in the synovial fluid and blood of reactive arthritis patients, which suggests shared mechanisms of disease initiation. A TCR beta motif made up of several highly homologous amino acid variants appeared to be characteristic of blood from ankylosing spondylitis patients. According to the report, matched synovial fluid samples from ankylosing spondylitis patients were significantly enriched for the disease-linked clones. The disease-linked clones had a CD8+ phenotype and were found at relatively low frequencies in peripheral blood.

The instrument given in TCRdb is Illumina HiSeq 2500. TCR beta libraries were prepared by quantitative 5'-RACE with molecular barcodes. Under the source paper's analysis protocol: To identify disease-linked TCR variants, a new computational method was used, one built on a probabilistic model of VDJ rearrangement. Starting from the raw public reads, TCRdb applied fastp trimming at Q25, assembled clones with MiXCR and retained in-frame beta chains. CDR3 protein sequences are deduplicated, and each keeps its most common genes and DNA. These V and J calls originate from TCRdb's pipeline instead of the authors' own analysis. In this sample the table shows just under 550,000 distinct CDR3 sequences, approximately 12% of which occur a single time. The leading ten clones occupy almost 7% of the sample. About this clonotype: The antigen it binds to is not known. Base qualities are not recorded, but no much larger clone differs from it by a single base.

V is cut by 1 base and J by 2 bases, and the space between the germline ends is 9 bases. The germline V gene sets CDR1 to MNHNS and CDR2 to SASEGT. The CDR3 starts with the cysteine, ends with the phenylalanine, and has 15 residues. This entry keeps only the CDR3 DNA: 45 bases, framed from base 1. The V and J segments used are TRBV6-1 and TRBJ1-5; the D gene is not confidently resolved. The material sequenced was blood, either unsorted or a sorted T cell fraction (not recorded which). The sequence was obtained from a male donor with ankylosing spondylitis. CDR3 reads: CASSEGPEGNQPQHF. The sequenced DNA is TGTGCCAGCAGTGAAGGACCCGAAGGCAATCAGCCCCAGCATTTT.